One and the same sample provided the 29 T cell receptor beta chains below, sequenced in a study of neoadjuvant nivolumab and ipilimumab in lung cancer (dated by TCRdb to about 2020). The sample's time point label, in plain terms: at surgical resection after neoadjuvant nivolumab +/- ipilimumab. Library construction relied on the immunoSEQ multiplex PCR assay. The clones in this table, taken by TCRdb from immuneACCESS, are in-frame only. Not every clone is retained; where verified, under half of the shortfall comes from an unresolved V gene, and the cause of the rest is unknown. A total of fewer than 30,000 clones appear in this sample, around four fifths of them only once. The top ten clones comprise approximately 8.4% of the sample. The material sequenced was tumor tissue, taken after neoadjuvant nivolumab, alone or with ipilimumab, at or shortly before surgery. The receptors shown here come from an adult with non-small cell lung cancer.

The chain is built from TRBV7-9 and TRBJ2-3; D is possibly TRBD1 (7 bases). Looked up from germline, CDR1 is SEHNR and CDR2 is FQNEAQ (reference sequence). The CDR3 loop spans 17 amino acids. V dropped 0 bases and J dropped 4 bases, with 17 bases sitting between them. DNA for the CDR3: TGTGCCAGCAGCTTAGCGGGCGGGACAGCTTACCCAGATACGCAGTATTTT. Translating it yields CASSLAGGTAYPDTQYF.

This chain uses TRBV5-1 with TRBJ1-1; D not resolved. Trimming stripped 2 bases from V and 1 base from J, with 9 bases between. Germline V gene lookup returns CDR1 SGHRS and CDR2 YFSETQ. The CDR3 contains 14 residues. CDR3 sequence: CASSLQPTNTEAFF. In nucleotides, the CDR3 is TGCGCCAGCAGCTTACAACCCACGAACACTGAAGCTTTCTTT.

V is TRBV29-1 and J is TRBJ2-7; D may correspond to TRBD1 or TRBD2 (5 bases each). Looked up from germline, CDR1 is SQVTM and CDR2 is ANQGSEA. This CDR3 is built from 12 residues. V was clipped by 4 bases and J by 6 bases, with 13 bases between them. CDR3 sequence (DNA): TGCAGCGTTGTCACGGGGCAGGGCGAGCAGTACTTC. Residues: CSVVTGQGEQYF.

CDR3: CASSLSGSSTGELFF. CDR3 DNA: TGTGCCAGCAGTTTGAGCGGGAGTAGCACCGGGGAGCTGTTTTTT. V is TRBV6-5 and J is TRBJ2-2, with 8 positions matching TRBD2. The CDR3 has 15 amino acids. The germline V gene encodes CDR1 MNHEY and CDR2 SVGAGI. Losses at the gene ends were 4 bases for V and 4 bases for J; bases not matched to a gene: 5.

This rearrangement joins TRBV5-1 to TRBJ2-7, with 11 nucleotides matching TRBD2. The CDR3 is 15 residues long. Per the germline V gene, CDR1 is SGHRS and CDR2 is YFSETQ. V gave up 5 bases and J gave up 0 bases; unmatched junction bases: 4. The CDR3 DNA is TGCGCCAGCAGATTAGCGGGAGGGCTCTCCTACGAGCAGTACTTC. Its protein is CASRLAGGLSYEQYF. Based on the CDR3 plus reference TRBV5-1 and TRBJ2-7, the full variable domain is KAGVTQTPRYLIKTRGQQVTLSCSPISGHRSVSWYQQTPGQGLQFLFEYFSETQRNKGNFPGRFSGRQFSNSRSEMNVSTLELGDSALYLCASRLAGGLSYEQYFGPGTRLTVT.

The V and J genes are TRBV5-6 and TRBJ2-7, with D perhaps given as TRBD1 or TRBD2 (5 bases each). This CDR3 is 16 amino acids long. CDR1 and CDR2 (germline): SGHDT, YYEEEE. V lost 0 bases and J lost 0, with 13 bases in between. The chain's CDR3 is CASSLEWLGDSYEQYF. The CDR3, as DNA: TGTGCCAGCAGCTTGGAGTGGCTGGGGGACTCCTACGAGCAGTACTTC.

The DNA of the CDR3 is TGTGCCAGCAGCTTAGAAGACAGGGGACCCCAGCATTTT. This translates into CASSLEDRGPQHF. This chain joins TRBV7-9 and TRBJ1-5, with 8 bases identical to TRBD1. This CDR3 is 13 amino acids long. V lost 1 base, J lost 10 bases, and 3 bases stayed unmatched. The germline V gene has CDR1 SEHNR and CDR2 FQNEAQ (reference sequence).

This clone occurred a few times. The chain couples TRBV12-5 to TRBJ2-3; TRBD2 matches 12 bases. The CDR3 has 19 amino acids. Germline loops: CDR1 LGHNT, CDR2 FRNRAP. The junction had 19 bases not matched to a gene; V was cut back by 0 bases and J by 12 bases. CDR3 sequence (DNA): TGTGCTAGTGGTTTGGTACCCCTCCGACTAGCGGGAGAGTACCCGGGCCAGTATTTT. This encodes CASGLVPLRLAGEYPGQYF.

V is TRBV15 and J is TRBJ1-2; no clear D. Germline V gene lookup returns CDR1 LNHNV and CDR2 YYDKDF (reference sequence). The CDR3 contains 15 residues. V shed 1 base and J shed 5 bases, with 14 bases lying between them. CDR3 residues: CATSRVVLGDYGYTF. The DNA of the CDR3 is TGTGCCACCAGCAGAGTGGTCCTCGGGGATTATGGCTACACCTTC.

A few counts support this clone. The V and J genes are TRBV18 and TRBJ2-4, with D possibly matching TRBD1 (6 bases). The V end was cut by 5 bases, the J end by 0 bases, with 11 bases between. The germline V gene encodes CDR1 KGHSH and CDR2 LQKENI. The CDR3 runs to 15 residues. CDR3 bases: TGTGCCAGCTCAAGGGGGATCTTAGCCAAAAACATTCAGTACTTC. This sequence encodes CASSRGILAKNIQYF.

The V and J genes are TRBV5-1 and TRBJ2-7; 9 nucleotides line up with TRBD2. With V trimmed by 2 bases and J by 6 bases, 6 bases remained unmatched. This CDR3 contains 14 residues. The germline V gene encodes CDR1 SGHRS and CDR2 YFSETQ. The CDR3 protein is CASSFDLAGTEQYF. CDR3 nucleotide sequence: TGCGCCAGCAGCTTTGACCTAGCGGGAACCGAGCAGTACTTC.

The chain recombines TRBV9 with TRBJ2-4, with TRBD2 matching over 11 bases. J was trimmed by 2 bases and V by 0 bases; bases with no gene match: 10. The CDR3 sequence is 19 residues long. CDR1 and CDR2 (germline): SGDLS, YYNGEE. The CDR3 region has the DNA TGTGCCAGCAGCGTAGACCCCTCGGCTAGCGGGAGGACCAAAAACATTCAGTACTTC. Residues: CASSVDPSASGRTKNIQYF.

The chain links TRBV18 to TRBJ2-7; TRBD1 matches at 9 bases. With 3 bases clipped from V and 2 bases from J, the junction kept 5 bases outside the gene matches. Germline CDR1 and CDR2: KGHSH and LQKENI. The length of the CDR3 is 15 residues. CDR3 bases: TGTGCCAGCTCACCCGGGACAGGGATCGCCTACGAGCAGTACTTC. It yields the protein CASSPGTGIAYEQYF.

This rearrangement joins TRBV6-1 to TRBJ2-7, with TRBD1 identical over 8 bases. The V segment lost 11 bases and the J segment 4 bases; nucleotides outside the gene matches: 7. The CDR3 spans 12 residues. CDR1 and CDR2 from the germline V gene are MNHNS and SASEGT. The CDR3 here is CAGSNRGYEQYF. The CDR3 nucleotides are TGTGCCGGATCCAACAGGGGGTACGAGCAGTACTTC.

This clone has only a few counts. V is TRBV5-1 and J is TRBJ1-1, with TRBD1 matching over 7 bases. Germline V gene data show CDR1 as SGHRS and CDR2 as YFSETQ. The CDR3 sequence is 13 residues long. V shed 2 bases, J shed 3 bases, and the junction held 1 base outside the gene matches. The CDR3: CASSLQGHTEAFF. The DNA for the CDR3 is TGCGCCAGCAGCTTACAGGGGCACACTGAAGCTTTCTTT.

This clone has a handful of counts. The V and J genes are TRBV30 and TRBJ2-5; D might be TRBD2 (6 bases). The CDR3 is made up of 11 amino acids. V lost 8 bases, J lost 2 bases, and 9 bases lay in between. CDR1 is GTSNPN, CDR2 SVGIG, per germline (reference sequence). The CDR3 bases are TGTGCCCTAGCGTCTCAAGAGACCCAGTACTTC. Its protein is CALASQETQYF.

V gene TRBV5-1 combines with J gene TRBJ2-7; either TRBD1 or TRBD2 may fit D (5 bases each). V lost 5 bases and J 6 bases, leaving 9 bases between the germline ends. Germline CDR1 SGHRS, CDR2 YFSETQ. This CDR3 has 11 amino acids. In nucleotides, the CDR3 is TGCGCCAGCAGTGGGGGTTCCGAGCAGTACTTC. Protein: CASSGGSEQYF. Looking up the rest from reference TRBV5-1 and TRBJ2-7 gives the full variable domain: KAGVTQTPRYLIKTRGQQVTLSCSPISGHRSVSWYQQTPGQGLQFLFEYFSETQRNKGNFPGRFSGRQFSNSRSEMNVSTLELGDSALYLCASSGGSEQYFGPGTRLTVT.

V gene TRBV7-2 combines with J gene TRBJ1-4; D may be TRBD1 (5 bases). Germline CDR1 is SGHTA and CDR2 is FQGNSA. The CDR3 has 14 amino acids. V dropped 1 base and J dropped 4 bases, with 7 bases sitting between them. CDR3 sequence reads: CASSLGQGNEKLFF. The CDR3 DNA follows: TGTGCCAGCAGCTTAGGGCAGGGTAATGAAAAACTGTTTTTT.

The chain joins TRBV5-1 to TRBJ1-3; 7 nucleotides match TRBD1. The germline gives CDR1 SGHRS, CDR2 YFSETQ. The junction had 5 bases not matched to a gene; V was cut back by 6 bases and J by 2 bases. There are 14 residues in the CDR3. The CDR3 loop reads CASKYTGAGNTIYF. The CDR3 coding sequence is TGCGCCAGCAAATACACAGGGGCTGGAAACACCATATATTTT.

The V and J genes are TRBV6-5 and TRBJ1-5, with D unresolved. Trimming cost V 4 bases and J 2 bases, with 12 bases left between them. Germline V gene lookup returns CDR1 MNHEY and CDR2 SVGAGI. The CDR3 has 15 residues. CDR3 bases: TGTGCCAGCAGTTTGACCGAGTACGGCAATCAGCCCCAGCATTTT. It translates to CASSLTEYGNQPQHF.

The rearrangement uses TRBV27 and TRBJ1-5; D gene ambiguous. V was trimmed by 4 bases and J by 5 bases, leaving 18 bases between them. CDR1 MNHEY and CDR2 SMNVEV come from the germline V gene (reference sequence). This CDR3 contains 16 residues. CDR3 amino acids: CASSSRAGSGDQPQHF. In DNA form, the CDR3 reads TGTGCCAGCAGTTCCCGAGCGGGTAGTGGGGATCAGCCCCAGCATTTT.

This sequence joins TRBV11-3 and TRBJ2-7; D tentatively fits TRBD1 or TRBD2 (5 bases each). V was trimmed by 0 bases and J by 0 bases, leaving 9 bases between them. Germline values: CDR1 SGHNT, CDR2 YENEEA. This CDR3 has 15 residues. The CDR3 coding sequence is TGTGCCAGCAGCTTAGATCCCGGGGCCTCCTACGAGCAGTACTTC. This sequence encodes CASSLDPGASYEQYF.

This sequence joins TRBV5-1 and TRBJ2-3; either TRBD1 or TRBD2 may supply D (5 bases each). Germline CDR1 and CDR2: SGHRS and YFSETQ. Trimming shortened V by 0 bases and J by 1 base, and 15 bases separated the two germline ends. CDR3 size: 17 residues. CDR3 DNA: TGCGCCAGCAGCTTGGGGTGGGACCCAAGGGGCACAGATACGCAGTATTTT. Translating it yields CASSLGWDPRGTDTQYF.

This clone has just one count. This chain links TRBV6-6 with TRBJ1-3, with a tentative D call TRBD1 (5 bases). The germline V gene has CDR1 MNHNY and CDR2 SVGAGI (reference sequence). The CDR3 is 16 amino acids. Trimming took off 2 bases at V and 8 bases at J, with 19 bases between the two ends. The CDR3 coding sequence is TGTGCCAGCAGTTACCGACAGATTCCCCCGAGGGACACCATATATTTT. It translates to CASSYRQIPPRDTIYF.

The chain recombines TRBV5-1 with TRBJ2-7; D is possibly TRBD2 (5 bases). Germline V lookup: CDR1 SGHRS, CDR2 YFSETQ. The CDR3 is made up of 15 amino acids. Trimming took off 2 bases at V and 0 bases at J, with 12 bases between the two ends. The CDR3 nucleotides read TGCGCCAGCAGCTTATTGCCGGACTTCTCCTACGAGCAGTACTTC. Protein sequence: CASSLLPDFSYEQYF.

The chain links TRBV29-1 to TRBJ2-5; D is undetermined. Germline V gives CDR1 SQVTM, CDR2 ANQGSEA. The CDR3 has 15 amino acids. V gave up 4 bases and J gave up 2 bases, with 17 bases separating them. CDR3 region: CSVAPQGFRQETQYF. DNA for the CDR3: TGCAGCGTTGCCCCACAAGGGTTTAGGCAAGAGACCCAGTACTTC. Full variable domain (remainder filled in from reference TRBV29-1 and TRBJ2-5): SAVISQKPSRDICQRGTSLTIQCQVDSQVTMMFWYRQQPGQSLTLIATANQGSEATYESGFVIDKFPISRPNLTFSTLTVSNMSPEDSSIYLCSVAPQGFRQETQYFGPGTRLLVL.

This chain links TRBV5-1 with TRBJ1-1; the D gene is possibly TRBD1 (5 bases). Trimming took 6 bases from V and 5 from J, leaving 14 bases between them. Germline loops: CDR1 SGHRS, CDR2 YFSETQ. The CDR3 consists of 13 residues. As DNA, the CDR3 is TGCGCCAGCACCCAAACTAGGGGTACTGAAGCTTTCTTT. Its protein is CASTQTRGTEAFF.

The chain has TRBV11-2 and TRBJ2-5; D gene unclear. The length of the CDR3 is 16 residues. Germline assignment: CDR1 SGHAT and CDR2 FQNNGV. V lost 1 base, J lost 1 base, and 13 bases lay in between. The chain's CDR3 is CASSLAATSTQETQYF. CDR3 in DNA: TGTGCCAGCAGCTTAGCCGCCACGTCTACCCAAGAGACCCAGTACTTC.

This sequence joins TRBV5-1 and TRBJ2-6, with D perhaps TRBD2 (6 bases). Germline-derived CDR1 and CDR2 are SGHRS and YFSETQ. The CDR3 runs 19 residues. Trimming removed 0 bases from V and 2 bases from J, with 18 bases in between. The CDR3 here is CASSLALAPPAPGANVLTF. CDR3 DNA: TGCGCCAGCAGCTTGGCCCTAGCGCCTCCCGCTCCTGGGGCCAACGTCCTGACTTTC.